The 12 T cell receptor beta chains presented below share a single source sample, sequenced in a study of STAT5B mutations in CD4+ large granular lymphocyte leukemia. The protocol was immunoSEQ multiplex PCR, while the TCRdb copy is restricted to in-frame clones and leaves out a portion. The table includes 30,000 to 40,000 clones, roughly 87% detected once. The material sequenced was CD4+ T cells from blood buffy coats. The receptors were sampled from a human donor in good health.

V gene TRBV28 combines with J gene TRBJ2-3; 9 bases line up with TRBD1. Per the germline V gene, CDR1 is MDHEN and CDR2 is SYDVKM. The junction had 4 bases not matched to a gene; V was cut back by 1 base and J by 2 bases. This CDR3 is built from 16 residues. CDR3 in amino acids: CASSLSGTGNTDTQYF. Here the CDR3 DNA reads TGTGCCAGCAGTTTATCCGGGACAGGGAACACAGATACGCAGTATTTT.

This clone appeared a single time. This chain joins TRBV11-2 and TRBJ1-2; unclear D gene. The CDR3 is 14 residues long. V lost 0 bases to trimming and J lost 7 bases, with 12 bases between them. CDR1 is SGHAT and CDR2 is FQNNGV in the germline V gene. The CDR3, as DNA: TGTGCCAGCAGCTTAGATGTAGGGAATCGTGGCTACACCTTC. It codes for CASSLDVGNRGYTF.

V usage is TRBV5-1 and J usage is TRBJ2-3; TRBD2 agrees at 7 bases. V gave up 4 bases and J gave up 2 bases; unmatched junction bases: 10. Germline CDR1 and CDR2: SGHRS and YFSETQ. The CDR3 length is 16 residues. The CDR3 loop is CASSPPLADTTDTQYF. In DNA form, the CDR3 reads TGCGCCAGCAGCCCGCCGCTAGCGGATACCACAGATACGCAGTATTTT.

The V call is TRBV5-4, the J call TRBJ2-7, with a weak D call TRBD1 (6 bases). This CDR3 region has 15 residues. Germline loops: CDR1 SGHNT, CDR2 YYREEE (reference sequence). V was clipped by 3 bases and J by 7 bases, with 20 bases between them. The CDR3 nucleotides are TGTGCCAGCAGCTCCGGGACAAACCCCTCGGGGGAGCAGTACTTC. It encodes CASSSGTNPSGEQYF.

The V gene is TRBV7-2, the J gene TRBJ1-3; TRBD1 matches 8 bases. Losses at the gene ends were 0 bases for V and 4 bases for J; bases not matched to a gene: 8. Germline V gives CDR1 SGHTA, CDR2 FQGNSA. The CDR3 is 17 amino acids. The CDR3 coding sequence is TGTGCCAGCAGCTTAGCCGCAGGGGGCGCGTTGGGAAACACCATATATTTT. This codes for CASSLAAGGALGNTIYF.

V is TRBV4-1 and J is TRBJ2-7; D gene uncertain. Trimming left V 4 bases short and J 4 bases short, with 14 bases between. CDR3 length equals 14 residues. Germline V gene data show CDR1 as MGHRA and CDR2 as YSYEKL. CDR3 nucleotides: TGCGCCAGCAGCCTCCAAGCTGGAACGTACGAGCAGTACTTC. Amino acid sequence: CASSLQAGTYEQYF.

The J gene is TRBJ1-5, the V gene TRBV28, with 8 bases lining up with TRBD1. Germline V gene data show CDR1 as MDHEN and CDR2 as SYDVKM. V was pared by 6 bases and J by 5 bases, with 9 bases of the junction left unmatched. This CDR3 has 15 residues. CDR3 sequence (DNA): TGTGCCAGCAGCTCCGGACAGGGCAACTATCAGCCCCAGCATTTT. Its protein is CASSSGQGNYQPQHF.

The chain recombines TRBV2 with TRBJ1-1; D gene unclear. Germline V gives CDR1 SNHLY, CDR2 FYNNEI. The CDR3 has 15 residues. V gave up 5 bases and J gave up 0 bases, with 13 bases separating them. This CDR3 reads CASSPEIRVNTEAFF. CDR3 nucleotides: TGTGCCAGCAGTCCGGAGATTCGAGTGAACACTGAAGCTTTCTTT.

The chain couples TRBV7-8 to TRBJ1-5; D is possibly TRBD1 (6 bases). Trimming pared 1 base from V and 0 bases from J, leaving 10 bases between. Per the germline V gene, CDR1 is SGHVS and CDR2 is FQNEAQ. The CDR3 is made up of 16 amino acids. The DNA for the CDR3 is TGTGCCAGCAGCTTAGAAGGGGGATATAGCAATCAGCCCCAGCATTTT. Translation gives CASSLEGGYSNQPQHF.

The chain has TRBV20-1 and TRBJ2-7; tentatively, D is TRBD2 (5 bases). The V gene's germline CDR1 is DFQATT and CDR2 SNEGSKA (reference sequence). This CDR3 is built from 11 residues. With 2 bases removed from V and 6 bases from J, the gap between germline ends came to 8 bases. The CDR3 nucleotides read TGCAGTGCTAGACGCGGGTCCGAGCAGTACTTC. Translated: CSARRGSEQYF.

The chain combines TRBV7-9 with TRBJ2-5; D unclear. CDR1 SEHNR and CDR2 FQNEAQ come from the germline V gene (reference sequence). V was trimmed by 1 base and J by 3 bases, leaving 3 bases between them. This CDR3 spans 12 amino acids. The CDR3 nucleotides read TGTGCCAGCAGCTTAGATAAAGAGACCCAGTACTTC. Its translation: CASSLDKETQYF.

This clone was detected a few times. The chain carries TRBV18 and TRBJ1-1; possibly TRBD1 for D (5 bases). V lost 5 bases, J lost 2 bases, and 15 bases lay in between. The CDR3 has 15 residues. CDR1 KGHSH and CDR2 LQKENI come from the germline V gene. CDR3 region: CASSENRTPNTEAFF. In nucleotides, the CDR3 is TGTGCCAGCTCAGAAAACAGGACCCCCAACACTGAAGCTTTCTTT.